This entry lists 6 T cell receptor beta chains sequenced from one sample in a study of cytomegalovirus exposure and HLA in healthy donors. In the PCR, 60 Vbeta and 13 Jbeta primers were used. Profiled with immunoSEQ multiplex PCR; TCRdb holds only in-frame clones, not every one. The sample holds approximately 220,000 clones, over 80% seen once. Sequencing input: PBMCs. These receptors were obtained from a boy aged 2 to 10 in good health and CMV-seronegative.

The table lists this clone with a count of one. Here the CDR3 DNA reads TGTGCCAGCAGCGCCCGCCCCGGGACAGGGCTCGACGAGCAGTACTTC. This translates into CASSARPGTGLDEQYF. The rearrangement links TRBV9 to TRBJ2-5; 9 bases are shared with TRBD1. The assigned J gene may be wrong: the sequence end matches TRBJ2-7 better. This CDR3 spans 16 amino acids. Germline assignment: CDR1 SGDLS and CDR2 YYNGEE.

The chain joins TRBV5-1 to TRBJ1-1; D not certain. The CDR3 extends over 12 amino acids. From germline, CDR1 is SGHRS and CDR2 YFSETQ. The V end lost 0 bases, the J end lost 4 bases, and 4 bases lay between the germline ends. This CDR3 is CASSLGSTEAFF. The DNA for the CDR3 is TGCGCCAGCAGCTTGGGGAGCACTGAAGCTTTCTTT.

The chain combines TRBV19 with TRBJ1-2, with D possibly TRBD1 on 6 matching bases. Germline CDR1 reads LNHDA; CDR2 reads SQIVND (reference sequence). CDR3 size: 14 residues. Trimming took off 4 bases at V and 4 bases at J, with 13 bases between the two ends. The DNA of the CDR3 is TGTGCCAGTAGTACCACCACAGGGTTCTATGGCTACACCTTC. This sequence encodes CASSTTTGFYGYTF.

The V call is TRBV7-2, the J call TRBJ2-5; D not certain. V was clipped by 4 bases and J by 6 bases, with 18 bases between them. Germline V gene lookup returns CDR1 SGHTA and CDR2 FQGNSA. There are 15 residues in the CDR3. The CDR3 region has the DNA TGTGCCAGCAGCTCCCAAGGTGGGTCTAGGCAGACCCAGTACTTC. This encodes CASSSQGGSRQTQYF. The full variable domain, rest sourced from reference TRBV7-2 and TRBJ2-5, is GAGVSQSPSNKVTEKGKDVELRCDPISGHTALYWYRQSLGQGLEFLIYFQGNSAPDKSGLPSDRFSAERTGGSVSTLTIQRTQQEDSAVYLCASSSQGGSRQTQYFGPGTRLLVL.

In DNA, the CDR3 is TGTGCCAGCACCCTAGGGAGGGGGGGAGCGAACAATGAGCAGTTCTTC. Residues: CASTLGRGGANNEQFF. The chain links TRBV7-9 to TRBJ2-1; D might be TRBD2 (7 bases). V gave up 7 bases and J gave up 5 bases, with 21 bases separating them. This CDR3 region has 16 residues. The germline CDR1 and CDR2 sequences are SEHNR and FQNEAQ (reference sequence).

The chain couples TRBV7-3 to TRBJ2-7; TRBD2 matches at 10 bases. Per germline, CDR1 SGHTA and CDR2 FQGTGA. Unmatched junction bases numbered 5, after V lost 5 bases and J lost 4 bases. The CDR3 has 14 amino acids. In nucleotides, the CDR3 is TGTGCCAGCAGCCCTAGCGGGGGCGGATACGAGCAGTACTTC. Amino acid sequence: CASSPSGGGYEQYF.